These 5 T cell receptor beta chains were sequenced from one sample in a study of blood T cell repertoires in COVID-19. Sequencing was performed with immunoSEQ multiplex PCR; in TCRdb, only in-frame clones are kept and a portion is missing. The sample has about 200,000 clones, 70% to 80% seen once. Input material: peripheral blood. The receptor set was obtained from a woman aged 40 to 55 with COVID-19, enrolled during active disease.

The chain recombines TRBV7-2 with TRBJ1-3; 7 bases map to TRBD1. This CDR3 contains 14 residues. The germline V gene encodes CDR1 SGHTA and CDR2 FQGNSA. With V trimmed by 4 bases and J by 2 bases, 2 bases remained unmatched. CDR3 protein: CASSSGQPGNTIYF. The CDR3 region has the DNA TGTGCCAGCAGCTCGGGACAGCCTGGAAACACCATATATTTT.

This clone came up once. This chain uses TRBV30 with TRBJ2-3; 8 bases match TRBD2. V shed 4 bases and J 7 bases; nucleotides not matched to a gene: 10. CDR3 length: 14 residues. CDR1 and CDR2 (germline): GTSNPN, SVGIG (reference sequence). The CDR3 spells CAWTTSGYMNTQYF. Written as DNA, the CDR3 is TGTGCCTGGACCACTAGCGGTTATATGAATACGCAGTATTTT.

The chain is built from TRBV9 and TRBJ2-5; 7 bases line up with TRBD1. CDR3 length equals 14 residues. V was pared by 0 bases and J by 5 bases, with 4 bases of the junction left unmatched. The germline V gene encodes CDR1 SGDLS and CDR2 YYNGEE. The CDR3 loop is CASSVGVQGETQYF. The DNA for the CDR3 is TGTGCCAGCAGCGTAGGAGTACAGGGGGAGACCCAGTACTTC.

J is TRBJ2-2 and V is TRBV3-1 (or the pseudogene TRBV3-2); the D gene is possibly TRBD2 (5 bases). Germline assignment: CDR1 LGHDT and CDR2 YNNKEL (reference sequence). The V end lost 4 bases, the J end lost 0 bases, and 12 bases lay between the germline ends. This CDR3 has 16 residues. The CDR3 coding sequence is TGTGCCAGCAGCCCTCGCGGGCACTCGAACACCGGGGAGCTGTTTTTT. This translates into CASSPRGHSNTGELFF.

The chain uses TRBV5-1 and TRBJ2-3; TRBD2 aligns across 7 bases. The V gene end was trimmed by 4 bases and the J gene end by 12 bases; junction bases not matched to a gene: 5. Germline values: CDR1 SGHRS, CDR2 YFSETQ. There are 11 residues in the CDR3. The CDR3 reads CASSPGTIQYF. The CDR3 DNA follows: TGCGCCAGCAGCCCAGGGACTATTCAGTATTTT.